A selection of T cell receptor beta chains follows, all from one sample in a study of cytomegalovirus exposure and HLA in healthy donors. Produced via immunoSEQ multiplex PCR; TCRdb's table is partial and in-frame only. The table lists about 110,000 clones, around 15% of them singletons. Sequencing was performed on PBMCs. These receptors were obtained from a female donor in good health and CMV-seronegative. Both conserved end residues are part of each CDR3. Each record gives: J gene, clone size, D gene, V gene, CDR3 DNA, CDR3 protein. D genes are given only for firm matches. Expanded clones get a size class; other rows say once, few or many, or leave the size out.

J: TRBJ2-7
size: -
D: TRBD1
V: TRBV19
DNA: TGTGCCAGTAGGAGACAGGGGGCGTCTGGGGAGCAGTACTTC
CDR3: CASRRQGASGEQYF

J: TRBJ1-1
size: few
D: -
V: TRBV13
DNA: TGTGCCAGCAGCTTGGGGAGCCCTGAAGCTTTCTTT
CDR3: CASSLGSPEAFF

J: TRBJ1-5
size: -
D: -
V: TRBV9
DNA: TGTGCCAGCAGCGTAGGAGGGTCTAGCAATCAGCCCCAGCATTTT
CDR3: CASSVGGSSNQPQHF

J: TRBJ1-6
size: -
D: -
V: TRBV14
DNA: TGTGCCAGCAGCCAAGTCCCTTATTGGGGGACATTAAATAATTCACCCCTCCACTTT
CDR3: CASSQVPYWGTLNNSPLHF

J: TRBJ1-2
size: -
D: -
V: TRBV11-2
DNA: TGTGCCAGCAGCTCGGCTAACAGGGTAGGGGGAGGCTACACCTTC
CDR3: CASSSANRVGGGYTF

J: TRBJ2-7
size: -
D: TRBD2
V: TRBV28
DNA: TGTGCCAGCAGTTTCACTAGCGACCCCTACGAGCAGTACTTC
CDR3: CASSFTSDPYEQYF

J: TRBJ1-5
size: -
D: -
V: TRBV4-1
DNA: TGCGCCAGCAGCCAAGAAGCCACGGTTAATCAGCCCCAGCATTTT
CDR3: CASSQEATVNQPQHF

J: TRBJ1-1
size: -
D: TRBD1
V: TRBV9
DNA: TGTGCCAGCAGCACCGGACAGGGGGCGAGCACTGAAGCTTTCTTT
CDR3: CASSTGQGASTEAFF

J: TRBJ1-3
size: few
D: -
V: TRBV10-2
DNA: TGCGCCAGCAAGTTCGAGGACACCATATATTTT
CDR3: CASKFEDTIYF

J: TRBJ1-3
size: -
D: -
V: TRBV21-1
DNA: TGTGCCAGCAGCAGGGTGACAGGTAGCTCTGGAAACACCATATATTTT
CDR3: CASSRVTGSSGNTIYF

J: TRBJ2-3
size: few
D: -
V: TRBV5-6
DNA: TGTGCCAGCAGCTTGGTTGCCAGGATGACAGATACGCAGTATTTT
CDR3: CASSLVARMTDTQYF

J: TRBJ2-7
size: -
D: -
V: TRBV28
DNA: TGTGCCAGCAGTTTAAACTGGGAGTCCCCCTACGAGCAGTACTTC
CDR3: CASSLNWESPYEQYF

J: TRBJ2-1
size: -
D: -
V: TRBV7-9
DNA: TGTGCCAGCAGCTTTTCGCCTAACTCCTACAATGAGCAGTTCTTC
CDR3: CASSFSPNSYNEQFF

J: TRBJ2-7
size: -
D: -
V: TRBV5-6
DNA: TGTGCCAGCAGCTCGGTGACAGCCTCCTACGAGCAGTACTTC
CDR3: CASSSVTASYEQYF

J: TRBJ2-7
size: few
D: -
V: TRBV7-2
DNA: TGTGCCAGCAGCTCGGGACACTACGAGCAGTACTTC
CDR3: CASSSGHYEQYF

J: TRBJ2-1
size: -
D: -
V: TRBV7-8
DNA: TGTGCCAGCAGAAATCGTGGTGGGCTAGCTACCTACAATGAGCAGTTCTTC
CDR3: CASRNRGGLATYNEQFF

J: TRBJ2-3
size: -
D: TRBD1
V: TRBV6-5
DNA: TGTGCCAGCAGACAACGGACAGGGGGAACAGATACGCAGTATTTT
CDR3: CASRQRTGGTDTQYF

J: TRBJ1-1
size: -
D: -
V: TRBV28
DNA: TGTGCCAGCAGTTTCCCAGCTGAAGCTTTCTTT
CDR3: CASSFPAEAFF

J: TRBJ2-1
size: few
D: TRBD1
V: TRBV5-1
DNA: TGCGCCAGCAGCATTGGACAGGTAAATGAGCAGTTCTTC
CDR3: CASSIGQVNEQFF

J: TRBJ2-1
size: -
D: -
V: TRBV19
DNA: TGTGCCAGTAGTATTGGCAGAATCTCCTACAATGAGCAGTTCTTC
CDR3: CASSIGRISYNEQFF

J: TRBJ1-2
size: few
D: -
V: TRBV7-9
DNA: TGTGCCAGCAGCTTAGTTGTTTCGAACTATGGCTACACCTTC
CDR3: CASSLVVSNYGYTF

J: TRBJ2-3
size: few
D: TRBD1
V: TRBV12-5
DNA: TGTGCTAGTGGGACCGGGACAGAAGTAGATACGCAGTATTTT
CDR3: CASGTGTEVDTQYF

J: TRBJ2-7
size: -
D: TRBD1
V: TRBV11-2
DNA: TGTGCCAGCAGCCACCAAGACAGGGGCTACGAGCAGTACTTC
CDR3: CASSHQDRGYEQYF

J: TRBJ1-2
size: few
D: -
V: TRBV6-5
DNA: TGTGCCAGCAGTTACATCCTGAACTATGGCTACACCTTC
CDR3: CASSYILNYGYTF

J: TRBJ1-3
size: few
D: -
V: TRBV7-8
DNA: TGTGCCAGCAGCTTCGCTCGTTTGAGGGCGAGCTCTGGAAACACCATATATTTT
CDR3: CASSFARLRASSGNTIYF

J: TRBJ1-2
size: few
D: -
V: TRBV5-6
DNA: TGTGCCAGCAGCTTGGCCGACTATGGCTACACCTTC
CDR3: CASSLADYGYTF

J: TRBJ2-5
size: -
D: TRBD2
V: TRBV6-5
DNA: TGTGCCAGCACCGACAGGAGCGGGGGGGGAGAGACCCAGTACTTC
CDR3: CASTDRSGGGETQYF

J: TRBJ1-5
size: -
D: TRBD1
V: TRBV19
DNA: TGTGCCAGTGAAACCGGGACAGGGTCGGGGAGCAATCAGCCCCAGCATTTT
CDR3: CASETGTGSGSNQPQHF

J: TRBJ1-2
size: few
D: TRBD1
V: TRBV28
DNA: TGTGCCAGCAGTGTGGACAGGTTAAGCTATGGCTACACCTTC
CDR3: CASSVDRLSYGYTF

J: TRBJ1-3
size: few
D: -
V: TRBV28
DNA: TGTGCCAGCAGTACAGCCAGGGGTCCCCTCTCTGGAAACACCATATATTTT
CDR3: CASSTARGPLSGNTIYF

J: TRBJ2-1
size: few
D: -
V: TRBV4-3
DNA: TGCGCCAGCAGCCAAGATAGTGACTACAATGAGCAGTTCTTC
CDR3: CASSQDSDYNEQFF

J: TRBJ2-2
size: -
D: TRBD1
V: TRBV11-3
DNA: TGTGCCAGCAGCCCGGGGACAGGGCGGTCGACTGGAAACACCGGGGAGCTGTTTTTT
CDR3: CASSPGTGRSTGNTGELFF

J: TRBJ2-4
size: few
D: TRBD1
V: TRBV6-1
DNA: TGTGCCAGCAGTCTGACAGGGACGGCTGGAAACATTCAGTACTTC
CDR3: CASSLTGTAGNIQYF

J: TRBJ2-7
size: -
D: TRBD2
V: TRBV9
DNA: TGTGCCAGCAGCGCGTCCTCGGGAGGCTCCTACGAGCAGTACTTC
CDR3: CASSASSGGSYEQYF

J: TRBJ1-1
size: -
D: TRBD1
V: TRBV6-1
DNA: TGTGCCAGCAGTGGACAGGGGGCCACTGAAGCTTTCTTT
CDR3: CASSGQGATEAFF

J: TRBJ2-2
size: -
D: TRBD2
V: TRBV29-1
DNA: TGCAGCGTGATTAGCGGGAGGTCGAACACCGGGGAGCTGTTTTTT
CDR3: CSVISGRSNTGELFF

J: TRBJ2-5
size: few
D: TRBD2
V: TRBV9
DNA: TGTGCCAGCAGCGTAGCGGGGGGTCAAGAGACCCAGTACTTC
CDR3: CASSVAGGQETQYF

J: TRBJ2-4
size: -
D: -
V: TRBV6-5
DNA: TGTGCCAGCAGTTATTCTACCAGCGGGGCCAAAAACATTCAGTACTTC
CDR3: CASSYSTSGAKNIQYF

J: TRBJ2-7
size: few
D: -
V: TRBV5-6
DNA: TGTGCCAGCAGCCCCTACAGGCCGGGTATCTACGAGCAGTACTTC
CDR3: CASSPYRPGIYEQYF

J: TRBJ2-3
size: -
D: TRBD2
V: TRBV4-2
DNA: TGTGCCAGCAGCCCGGGGGATCTACGGGAGGGCACAGATACGCAGTATTTT
CDR3: CASSPGDLREGTDTQYF

J: TRBJ1-1
size: -
D: -
V: TRBV2
DNA: TGTGCCAGCAAGCGGGGGGGCACTGAAGCTTTCTTT
CDR3: CASKRGGTEAFF

J: TRBJ2-1
size: -
D: TRBD2
V: TRBV11-2
DNA: TGTGCCAGCAGCTCCTCAGGGAGCGGGAGAAGGAATGAGCAGTTCTTC
CDR3: CASSSSGSGRRNEQFF

J: TRBJ2-6
size: -
D: TRBD1
V: TRBV28
DNA: TGTGCCAGCAGTCTCCGAGTCTCACAGGGGTCCGGGGCCAACGTCCTGACTTTC
CDR3: CASSLRVSQGSGANVLTF

J: TRBJ2-3
size: few
D: -
V: TRBV7-9
DNA: TGTGCCAGCAGCCCGGGACTTACAGATACGCAGTATTTT
CDR3: CASSPGLTDTQYF

J: TRBJ2-3
size: -
D: -
V: TRBV7-6
DNA: TGTGCCAGCAGCTTCGCTTCTCAGCGGTCTAGCACAGATACGCAGTATTTT
CDR3: CASSFASQRSSTDTQYF